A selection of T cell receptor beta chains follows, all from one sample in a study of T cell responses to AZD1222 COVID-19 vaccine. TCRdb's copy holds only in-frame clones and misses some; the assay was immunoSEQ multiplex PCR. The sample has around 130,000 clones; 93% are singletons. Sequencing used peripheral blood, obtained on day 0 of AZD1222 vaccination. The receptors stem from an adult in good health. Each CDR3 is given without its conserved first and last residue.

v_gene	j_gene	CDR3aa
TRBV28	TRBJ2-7	ASRLPGSRRTYEQY
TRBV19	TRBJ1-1	ASSTTRSGTGYTEAF
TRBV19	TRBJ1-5	ASRGANQPQH
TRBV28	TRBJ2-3	ASSTGTSGTTPDTQY
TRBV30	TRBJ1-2	ALYRGVNGYT
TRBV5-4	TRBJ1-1	ASRRGLGGRQRGGNTEAF
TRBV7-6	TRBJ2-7	ASSLMESYEQY
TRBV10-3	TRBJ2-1	ATRTGNNEQF
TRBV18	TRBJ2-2	ASSYYGTGVPTGELF
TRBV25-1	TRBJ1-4	ASSEKPRGEKLF
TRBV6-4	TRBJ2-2	ASSLTSGVPGELF
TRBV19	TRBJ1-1	ASSSTGNTEAF
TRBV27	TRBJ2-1	ASRGVNEQF
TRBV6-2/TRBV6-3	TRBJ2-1	ASSPIRTANPEQF
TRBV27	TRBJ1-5	ASSLNGVAQPQH
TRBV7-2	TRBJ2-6	ASSLEPGLFSGANVLT
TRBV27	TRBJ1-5	ASSLSSNQPQH
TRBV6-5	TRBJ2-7	ASSSPGTKSSYEQY
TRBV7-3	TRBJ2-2	ASSPRAATGELF
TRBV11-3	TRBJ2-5	ASSLNGLGETQY
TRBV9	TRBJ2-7	ASSGIGGRAGEQY
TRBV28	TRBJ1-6	ASSRDGNSPLH
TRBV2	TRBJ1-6	ASRDRANSPLH
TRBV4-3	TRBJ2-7	ASSQESQGKGNFHTRKY
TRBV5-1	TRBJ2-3	ASSLGADRMSDTQY
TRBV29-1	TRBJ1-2	SVLQGGDGYT
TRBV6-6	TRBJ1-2	ASSYRVVYGYT
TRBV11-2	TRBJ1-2	ASSTGRRAVYT
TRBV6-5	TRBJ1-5	ASIPGGRNQPQH
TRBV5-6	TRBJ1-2	ASSSSGVYGYT
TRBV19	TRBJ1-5	ASSLTTGVRNQPQH
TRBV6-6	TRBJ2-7	ASSYIVVNEQY
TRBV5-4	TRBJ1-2	ASSRGQGSRDGYGYT
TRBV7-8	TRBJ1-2	ASSLGILLNYGYT
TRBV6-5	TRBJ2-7	ASSRQGLYEQY
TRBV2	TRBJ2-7	ASQRGIGQGSEQY
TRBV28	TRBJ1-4	ASYSYPTNEKLF
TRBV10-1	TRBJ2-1	ASSEGGRPPGEQF